A single sample is the source of the 7 T cell receptor beta chains below, sequenced in a study of blood T cells in healthy people across ages. Primers used in a second PCR of roughly 6 to 12 cycles were a sample-barcoded 5' primer and a J-beta primer mix. TCRdb used MiXCR to reprocess the 5' RACE reads, holding one entry per CDR3 protein. The sample lists almost 550,000 distinct CDR3 sequences, about 25% occurring once. The same data also went into a second study, on T cells of mothers and their children.

Specimen: blood. These receptors came from a boy younger than 18 in good health.

In this sample, this clonotype turned up a few times. CDR3 sequence: CASSVDGNTEAFF. CDR3 DNA sequence: TGTGCCAGCAGCGTAGACGGGAACACTGAAGCTTTCTTT. The rearrangement links TRBV9 to TRBJ1-1; D unresolved. The germline V gene has CDR1 SGDLS and CDR2 YYNGEE. V was shortened by 0 bases and J by 1 base, with 4 bases between the two germline ends. The CDR3 has 13 residues.

This clonotype has a handful of counts. This rearrangement joins TRBV3-1 to TRBJ2-7; D unclear. Germline CDR1 and CDR2: LGHDT and YNNKEL (reference sequence). Trimming took 3 bases from V and 6 from J, leaving 9 bases between them. This CDR3 spans 12 amino acids. The DNA of the CDR3 is TGTGCCAGCAGCCAGCCCCCCCTCGAGCAGTACTTC. Its protein product is CASSQPPLEQYF.

This clonotype was picked up many times. The V gene is TRBV12-3 or TRBV12-4, the J gene TRBJ2-1, with TRBD1 matching 7 bases. The CDR3 is 13 amino acids. Trimming cost V 7 bases and J 9 bases; bases outside gene matches: 9. CDR3 DNA sequence: TGTGCCAGCACCCTATTGACAGGGACTGAGCAGTTCTTC. This encodes CASTLLTGTEQFF.

The chain joins TRBV9 to TRBJ2-1; 9 positions agree with TRBD2. Germline V gives CDR1 SGDLS, CDR2 YYNGEE. The length of the CDR3 is 14 residues. The ends lost 4 bases at V and 8 bases at J; junction bases unmatched: 7. The CDR3 here is CASSYAGGRDEQFF. The CDR3 DNA is TGTGCCAGCAGCTACGCGGGAGGGAGGGATGAGCAGTTCTTC.

With respect to this clonotype: At one boundary the junction diverges from the germline segment, which might be a read error. CDR3 sequence: CASSQKEGPRDERFF. In nucleotides, the CDR3 is TGCGCCAGCAGCCAAAAGGAGGGCCCTAGGGATGAGCGGTTCTTC. The genes are TRBV4-1 and TRBJ2-1; tentative D call: TRBD2 (6 bases). This CDR3 spans 15 amino acids. Germline assignment: CDR1 MGHRA and CDR2 YSYEKL.

The V and J genes are TRBV7-2 and TRBJ1-2; possible D gene TRBD1, 5 bases. V shed 3 bases and J shed 2 bases, with 16 bases lying between them. The CDR3 contains 16 residues. From germline, CDR1 is SGHTA and CDR2 FQGNSA. The CDR3 bases are TGTGCCAGCAGCTTTATTTCCAGGGAGAGGAACTATGGCTACACCTTC. Its translation: CASSFISRERNYGYTF.

As to this clonotype: A read error may be the cause here, since a much bigger clone is one base away. The chain recombines TRBV4-2 with TRBJ1-4, with 9 bases that match TRBD1. V was pared by 3 bases and J by 3 bases, with 8 bases of the junction left unmatched. The germline V gene encodes CDR1 LGHNA and CDR2 YNFKEQ. The length of the CDR3 is 17 residues. CDR3 nucleotides: TGTGCCAGCAGCCAGGGCGGGACAGGGAGAGCTAATGAAAAACTGTTTTTT. Its protein product is CASSQGGTGRANEKLFF.